Listed here is a single T cell receptor (beta chain). With 60 Vbeta and 13 Jbeta primers, the PCR was carried out. Profiling relied on immunoSEQ multiplex PCR, and the TCRdb table lists in-frame clones only, not all of them. The sample has 95,000 to 120,000 clones; 74% are singletons. The data stem from a study of cytomegalovirus exposure and HLA in healthy donors. The CDR3 covers 13 residues. Germline V CDR1 and CDR2: KGHSH, LQKENI. The V and J ends lost 1 base and 4 bases respectively, with 7 bases between them. The genes are TRBV18 and TRBJ2-5, with D unclear. The receptor comes from a woman aged 40 to 50 in good health and CMV-seropositive. Source material: PBMCs. CDR3 in amino acids: CASSPQLRETQYF. Here the CDR3 DNA reads TGTGCCAGCTCACCACAGTTGAGAGAGACCCAGTACTTC.